Each of the 6 T cell receptor beta chains below was sequenced from the same sample in a study of blood T cells in healthy people across ages. Combining a sample-barcoded 5' primer with a J-beta primer mix, a second PCR ran for roughly 7 to 11 cycles. Each CDR3 protein is one row after TCRdb ran MiXCR on the 5' RACE reads. The data contain 1.5 million to 1.9 million distinct CDR3 sequences, about 45% of them singletons. Material for sequencing was blood. The receptors derive from a woman aged 18-29 years in good health.

The chain carries TRBV5-1 and TRBJ2-7; 9 nucleotides match TRBD1. The CDR3 is 16 amino acids. CDR1 is SGHRS and CDR2 is YFSETQ in the germline V gene. J gave up 7 bases and V 4 bases, and 15 bases lay outside the gene matches. In DNA form, the CDR3 reads TGCGCCAGCAGCGCGTCCGGGACAGGGTATATAGATGAGCAGTACTTC. This codes for CASSASGTGYIDEQYF.

The chain employs TRBV29-1 and TRBJ1-1; D unclear. CDR1 is SQVTM and CDR2 is ANQGSEA in the germline V gene. The CDR3 runs to 13 residues. V lost 7 bases to trimming and J lost 1 base, with 13 bases between them. DNA of the CDR3: TGCAGCGCCGTTACCCCAGCGAACACTGAAGCTTTCTTT. It specifies CSAVTPANTEAFF.

This clonotype has only a few counts. The rearrangement joins TRBV12-3 or TRBV12-4 to TRBJ1-1; the D is unclear. V was shortened by 6 bases and J by 5 bases, with 19 bases between the two germline ends. The CDR3 sequence is 15 residues long. CDR3 amino acids: CASSPRTFSSTEAFF. As DNA, the CDR3 is TGTGCCAGCAGCCCCCGGACCTTCTCGAGTACTGAAGCTTTCTTT.

The V and J genes are TRBV2 and TRBJ2-1; TRBD2 matches at 9 bases. Germline values: CDR1 SNHLY, CDR2 FYNNEI. V shed 2 bases, J shed 9 bases, and the junction held 8 bases outside the gene matches. The CDR3 sequence is 15 residues long. The CDR3 protein is CASSELRREGREQFF. The DNA for the CDR3 is TGTGCCAGCAGTGAACTAAGGCGGGAGGGCCGTGAGCAGTTCTTC.

As regards this clonotype: Given a much more abundant clone one base away, this may be a read error. V usage is TRBV12-5 and J usage is TRBJ2-1; D is unclear. CDR1 LGHNT and CDR2 FRNRAP come from the germline V gene. The CDR3 sequence is 9 residues long. With 6 bases removed from V and 11 bases from J, the gap between germline ends came to 5 bases. CDR3 sequence reads: CASGNKQFF. DNA for the CDR3: TGTGCTAGTGGGAATAAGCAGTTCTTC.

A few counts support this clonotype. The gene calls are TRBV4-3 and TRBJ1-1; 9 positions agree with TRBD1. J lost 5 bases, V lost 8 bases, and 9 bases had no gene match. Germline V gene sequence: CDR1 LGHNA, CDR2 YSLEER. CDR3 length equals 14 residues. This CDR3 is CASAPGQGRTEAFF. The DNA of the CDR3 is TGCGCCAGCGCACCGGGACAGGGAAGGACTGAAGCTTTCTTT.